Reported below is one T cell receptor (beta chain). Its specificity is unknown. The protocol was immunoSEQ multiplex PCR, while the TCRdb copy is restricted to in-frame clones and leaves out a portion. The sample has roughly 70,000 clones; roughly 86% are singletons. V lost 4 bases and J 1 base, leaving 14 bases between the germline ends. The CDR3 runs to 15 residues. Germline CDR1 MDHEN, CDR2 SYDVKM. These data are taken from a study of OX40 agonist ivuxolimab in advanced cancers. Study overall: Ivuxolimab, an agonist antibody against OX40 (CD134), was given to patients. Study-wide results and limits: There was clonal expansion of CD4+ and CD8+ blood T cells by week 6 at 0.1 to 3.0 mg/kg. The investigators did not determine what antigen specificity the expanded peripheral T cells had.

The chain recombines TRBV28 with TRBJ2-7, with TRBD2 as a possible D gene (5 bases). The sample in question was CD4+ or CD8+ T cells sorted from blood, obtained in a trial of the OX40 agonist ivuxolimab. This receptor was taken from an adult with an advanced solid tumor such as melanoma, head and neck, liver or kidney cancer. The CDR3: CASSSPAGGSYEQYF. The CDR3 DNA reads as TGTGCCAGCAGTTCCCCCGCGGGCGGGTCCTACGAGCAGTACTTC.